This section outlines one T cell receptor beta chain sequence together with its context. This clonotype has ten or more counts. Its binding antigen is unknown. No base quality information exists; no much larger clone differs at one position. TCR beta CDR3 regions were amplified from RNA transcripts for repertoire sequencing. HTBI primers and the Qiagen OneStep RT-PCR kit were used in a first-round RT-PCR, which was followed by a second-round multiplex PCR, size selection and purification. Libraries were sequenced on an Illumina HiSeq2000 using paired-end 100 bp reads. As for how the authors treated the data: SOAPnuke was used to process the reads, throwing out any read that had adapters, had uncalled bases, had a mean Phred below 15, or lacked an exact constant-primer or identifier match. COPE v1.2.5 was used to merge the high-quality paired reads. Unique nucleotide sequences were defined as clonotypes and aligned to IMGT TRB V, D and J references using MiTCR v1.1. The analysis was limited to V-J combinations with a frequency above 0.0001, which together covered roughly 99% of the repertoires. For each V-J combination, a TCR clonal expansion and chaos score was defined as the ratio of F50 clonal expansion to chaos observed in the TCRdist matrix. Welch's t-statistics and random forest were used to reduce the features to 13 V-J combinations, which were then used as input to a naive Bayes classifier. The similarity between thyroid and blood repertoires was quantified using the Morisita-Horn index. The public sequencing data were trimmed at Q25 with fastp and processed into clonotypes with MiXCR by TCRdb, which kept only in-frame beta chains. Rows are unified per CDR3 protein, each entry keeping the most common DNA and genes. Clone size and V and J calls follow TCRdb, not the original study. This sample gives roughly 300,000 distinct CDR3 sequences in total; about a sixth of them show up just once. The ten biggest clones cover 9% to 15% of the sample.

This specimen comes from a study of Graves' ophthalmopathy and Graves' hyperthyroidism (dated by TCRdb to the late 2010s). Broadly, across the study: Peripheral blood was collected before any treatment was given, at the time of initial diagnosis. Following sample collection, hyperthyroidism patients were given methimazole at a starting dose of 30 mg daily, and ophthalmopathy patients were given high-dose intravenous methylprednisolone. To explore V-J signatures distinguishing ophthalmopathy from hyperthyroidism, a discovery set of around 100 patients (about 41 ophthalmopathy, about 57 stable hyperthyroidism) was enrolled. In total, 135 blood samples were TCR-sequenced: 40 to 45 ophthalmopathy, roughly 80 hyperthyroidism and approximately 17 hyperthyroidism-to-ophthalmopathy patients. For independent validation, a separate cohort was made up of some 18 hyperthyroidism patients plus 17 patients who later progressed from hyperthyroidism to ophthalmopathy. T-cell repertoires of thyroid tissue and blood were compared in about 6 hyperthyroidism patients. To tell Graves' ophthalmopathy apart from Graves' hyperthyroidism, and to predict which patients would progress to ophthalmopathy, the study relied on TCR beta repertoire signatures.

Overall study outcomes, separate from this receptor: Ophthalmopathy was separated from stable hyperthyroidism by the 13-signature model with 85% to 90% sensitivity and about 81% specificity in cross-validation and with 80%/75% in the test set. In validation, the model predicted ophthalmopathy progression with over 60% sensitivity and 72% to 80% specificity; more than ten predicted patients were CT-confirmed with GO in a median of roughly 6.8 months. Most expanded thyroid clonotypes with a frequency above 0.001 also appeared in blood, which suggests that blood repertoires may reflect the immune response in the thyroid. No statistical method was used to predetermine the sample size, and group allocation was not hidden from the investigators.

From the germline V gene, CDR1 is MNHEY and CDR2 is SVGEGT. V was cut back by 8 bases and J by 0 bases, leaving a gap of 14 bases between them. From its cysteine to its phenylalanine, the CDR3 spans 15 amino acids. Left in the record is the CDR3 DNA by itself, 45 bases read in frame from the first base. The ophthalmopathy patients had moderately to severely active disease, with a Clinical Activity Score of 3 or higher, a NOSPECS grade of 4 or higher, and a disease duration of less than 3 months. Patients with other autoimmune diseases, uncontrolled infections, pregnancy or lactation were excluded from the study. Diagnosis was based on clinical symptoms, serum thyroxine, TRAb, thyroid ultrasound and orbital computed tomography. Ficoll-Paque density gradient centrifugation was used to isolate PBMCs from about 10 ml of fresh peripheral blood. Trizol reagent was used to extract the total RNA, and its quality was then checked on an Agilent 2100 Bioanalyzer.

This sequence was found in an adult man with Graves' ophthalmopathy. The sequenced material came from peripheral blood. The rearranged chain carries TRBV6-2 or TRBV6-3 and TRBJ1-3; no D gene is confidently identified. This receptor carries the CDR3 CASLLAGHSGNTIYF. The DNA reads TGTGCCAGCCTGTTGGCCGGGCACTCTGGAAACACCATATATTTT.